The 16 T cell receptor beta chains below all came from one sample that was sequenced in a study of cytomegalovirus exposure and HLA in healthy donors. It was with 60 Vbeta and 13 Jbeta primers that the PCR ran. Sequencing used immunoSEQ multiplex PCR; TCRdb keeps in-frame clones, though not all of them. Of 100,000 to 120,000 clones in the sample, just under 80% were seen once. What was sequenced was PBMCs. All receptors come from a man aged 25 to 45 in good health and CMV-seronegative.

This clone was seen more than once but under ten times. For the CDR3, the DNA is TGTGCCAGCAGCCAAGGGGTCGGGTTTTACAATGAGCAGTTCTTC. Translated: CASSQGVGFYNEQFF. V is TRBV14 and J is TRBJ2-1; D not resolved. The CDR3 is made up of 15 amino acids. The germline gives CDR1 SGHDN, CDR2 FVKESK. The V end was cut by 1 base, the J end by 4 bases, with 11 bases between.

This rearrangement joins TRBV25-1 to TRBJ1-4; D perhaps matches TRBD1 (5 bases). CDR3 length: 15 residues. The germline gives CDR1 MGHDK, CDR2 SYGVNS. The V end lost 4 bases, the J end lost 0 bases, and 9 bases lay between the germline ends. For the CDR3, the DNA is TGTGCCAGCAGTGCCCCGGGGGCAACTAATGAAAAACTGTTTTTT. Protein sequence: CASSAPGATNEKLFF.

This clone appeared once. The chain employs TRBV29-1 and TRBJ2-2; TRBD1 is a possible D gene (5 bases). The CDR3 is made up of 15 amino acids. CDR1 SQVTM and CDR2 ANQGSEA come from the germline V gene. The V end was cut by 4 bases, the J end by 0 bases, with 12 bases between. The CDR3 bases are TGCAGCGTTGTGGTCGGACACGCGAACACCGGGGAGCTGTTTTTT. This sequence encodes CSVVVGHANTGELFF.

This clone was counted only a few times. The J gene is TRBJ1-2, the V gene TRBV7-9, with a tentative D call TRBD1 (6 bases). There are 12 residues in the CDR3. Germline-derived CDR1 and CDR2 are SEHNR and FQNEAQ (reference sequence). V was pared by 0 bases and J by 8 bases, with 7 bases between. In DNA form, the CDR3 reads TGTGCCAGCAGCTTAGCGGGGGCCGGCTACACCTTC. Protein product: CASSLAGAGYTF.

CDR3 loop: CASSPEQGGFYEQYF. The CDR3 DNA reads TGTGCCAGTAGTCCGGAACAGGGTGGGTTCTACGAGCAGTACTTC. The genes are TRBV19 and TRBJ2-7, with TRBD1 as a possible D gene (6 bases). The V gene's germline CDR1 is LNHDA and CDR2 SQIVND (reference sequence). Between the trimmed V and J ends, which lost 5 bases and 3 bases, there was a span of 17 bases. The CDR3 runs 15 residues.

The chain is built from TRBV5-1 and TRBJ2-1, with D possibly TRBD2 on 5 matching bases. CDR1 and CDR2 (germline): SGHRS, YFSETQ. This CDR3 comprises 14 residues. V was shortened by 0 bases and J by 8 bases, with 12 bases between the two germline ends. The CDR3 DNA reads TGCGCCAGCAGCTTGGTAGTCGGGGATGATGAGCAGTTCTTC. This codes for CASSLVVGDDEQFF.

On this clone: The same CDR3 also results from other DNA sequences found in this sample. The chain recombines TRBV7-9 with TRBJ2-5; D gene unclear. From germline, CDR1 is SEHNR and CDR2 FQNEAQ (reference sequence). This CDR3 contains 15 residues. Trimming cost V 1 base and J 4 bases, with 13 bases left between them. The CDR3 region has the DNA TGTGCCAGCAGCTTAGAGTTACGAGTGTCAGAGACCCAGTACTTC. It codes for CASSLELRVSETQYF.

This chain connects TRBV11-2 to TRBJ2-7, with 11 bases fitting TRBD1. The V gene's germline CDR1 is SGHAT and CDR2 FQNNGV. With V trimmed by 1 base and J by 6 bases, 2 bases remained unmatched. This CDR3 is 14 amino acids long. CDR3: CASSLGTGGLEQYF. The CDR3 DNA is TGTGCCAGCAGCTTAGGGACAGGGGGCCTCGAGCAGTACTTC.

The rearrangement links TRBV12-5 to TRBJ1-5; the D gene is possibly TRBD1 (5 bases). CDR1 is LGHNT, CDR2 FRNRAP, per germline. The V end was cut by 1 base, the J end by 2 bases, with 9 bases between. The CDR3 has 15 amino acids. CDR3 sequence: CASGLEGEGNQPQHF. CDR3 sequence (DNA): TGTGCTAGTGGTTTGGAAGGGGAAGGCAATCAGCCCCAGCATTTT.

The rearrangement links TRBV7-9 to TRBJ1-1, with D maybe TRBD1 (5 bases). The V gene's germline CDR1 is SEHNR and CDR2 FQNEAQ (reference sequence). The CDR3 totals 12 residues. The ends were cut back, 5 bases at V and 4 bases at J, with 8 bases in the middle. The CDR3 here is CASSHGGTEAFF. CDR3 coding DNA: TGTGCCAGCAGCCACGGGGGCACTGAAGCTTTCTTT.

This clone was observed a single time. The chain couples TRBV6-4 to TRBJ2-1; the match to TRBD2 covers 11 bases. The germline CDR1 and CDR2 sequences are MRHNA and SNTAGT. The junction had 4 bases not matched to a gene; V was cut back by 3 bases and J by 6 bases. CDR3 length: 15 amino acids. CDR3 in amino acids: CASSETSGEVNEQFF. CDR3 coding DNA: TGTGCCAGCAGTGAGACTAGCGGGGAGGTCAATGAGCAGTTCTTC.

This chain joins TRBV27 and TRBJ2-1; 11 positions match TRBD2. The germline V gene has CDR1 MNHEY and CDR2 SMNVEV (reference sequence). The J segment lost 0 bases and the V segment lost 4 bases, leaving 5 bases of the junction unmatched. The CDR3 has 17 amino acids. CDR3 DNA: TGTGCCAGCAGTTCCGGGACTAGCGGTAGCTCCTACAATGAGCAGTTCTTC. Its protein is CASSSGTSGSSYNEQFF.

The chain couples TRBV6-5 to TRBJ2-7; D might be TRBD2 (6 bases). Germline loops: CDR1 MNHEY, CDR2 SVGAGI. With 7 bases removed from V and 4 bases from J, the gap between germline ends came to 17 bases. The CDR3 extends over 14 amino acids. CDR3 sequence reads: CASNRDSNTYEQYF. The CDR3 DNA reads TGTGCCAGCAACCGGGACTCCAATACGTACGAGCAGTACTTC.

The rearrangement links TRBV7-9 to TRBJ1-5; D uncertain. The CDR3 has 15 residues. V was clipped by 1 base and J by 0 bases, with 7 bases between them. Germline CDR1 reads SEHNR; CDR2 reads FQNEAQ (reference sequence). The CDR3 sequence: CASSLGAASNQPQHF. CDR3 DNA: TGTGCCAGCAGCTTAGGGGCAGCTAGCAATCAGCCCCAGCATTTT.

The V and J genes are TRBV29-1 and TRBJ2-1; the match to TRBD1 covers 8 bases. The CDR3 spans 14 residues. The V segment lost 6 bases and the J segment 4 bases; nucleotides outside the gene matches: 8. Germline V gene lookup returns CDR1 SQVTM and CDR2 ANQGSEA. The chain's CDR3 is CSVLSGGKYNEQFF. The CDR3 DNA reads TGCAGCGTCCTATCAGGGGGCAAGTACAATGAGCAGTTCTTC.

This chain links TRBV28 with TRBJ2-7, with TRBD1 identical over 11 bases. There are 17 residues in the CDR3. Looked up from germline, CDR1 is MDHEN and CDR2 is SYDVKM. V was clipped by 5 bases and J by 1 base; unmatched bases: 10. CDR3 nucleotides: TGTGCCAGCAGTACCCGGGACAGGGGGGTAGGGTCCTACGAGCAGTACTTC. Its translation: CASSTRDRGVGSYEQYF. Based on the CDR3 plus reference TRBV28 and TRBJ2-7, the full variable domain is DVKVTQSSRYLVKRTGEKVFLECVQDMDHENMFWYRQDPGLGLRLIYFSYDVKMKEKGDIPEGYSVSREKKERFSLILESASTNQTSMYLCASSTRDRGVGSYEQYFGPGTRLTVT.